The 5 T cell receptor beta chains presented below share a single source sample, sequenced in a study of blood T cell repertoires in COVID-19. Generated by immunoSEQ multiplex PCR, the TCRdb table keeps only in-frame clones and is missing some. The repertoire has a few hundred thousand clones, approximately 92% of them found once; the top ten carry 3.5%. The sequenced material came from PBMCs or T cells enriched from blood (not recorded which). The receptors here all came from a woman under 30 in a cohort exposed to, infected with or recovered from COVID-19 (not recorded which).

The gene calls are TRBV19 and TRBJ2-7, with 8 bases matching TRBD1. Trimming at V came to 6 bases and at J to 5 bases, leaving 3 bases not matched to a gene. Per the germline V gene, CDR1 is LNHDA and CDR2 is SQIVND (reference sequence). The length of the CDR3 is 12 residues. The CDR3 DNA reads as TGTGCCAGTAGCGGACAGGGTGACGAGCAGTACTTC. Encoded protein: CASSGQGDEQYF.

The J gene is TRBJ2-3, the V gene TRBV7-9; D is perhaps TRBD2 (6 bases). From germline, CDR1 is SEHNR and CDR2 FQNEAQ (reference sequence). The CDR3 contains 15 residues. The V end was cut by 2 bases, the J end by 0 bases, with 9 bases between. The CDR3 here is CASSLIGGSTDTQYF. For the CDR3, the DNA is TGTGCCAGCAGCTTAATTGGGGGGAGCACAGATACGCAGTATTTT. The full variable domain, in which reference TRBV7-9 and TRBJ2-3 provide the parts outside the CDR3, is DTGVSQNPRHKITKRGQNVTFRCDPISEHNRLYWYRQTLGQGPEFLTYFQNEAQLEKSRLLSDRFSAERPKGSFSTLEIQRTEQGDSAMYLCASSLIGGSTDTQYFGPGTRLTVL.

This clone was recorded once. Likely a read error: the CDR3 ends without its conserved phenylalanine or tryptophan. It is unclear where the CDR3 begins or ends on the DNA, so no DNA is shown, and the CDR3 is as TCRdb lists it. V gene TRBV19 combines with J gene TRBJ1-2. From its first to its last residue, the CDR3 has 8 amino acids. Looked up from germline, CDR1 is LNHDA and CDR2 is SQIVND (reference sequence). The CDR3 here is CASSIPVV.

The V gene is TRBV9, the J gene TRBJ2-1, with 9 bases matching TRBD2. Germline-derived CDR1 and CDR2 are SGDLS and YYNGEE. The ends lost 4 bases at V and 4 bases at J; junction bases unmatched: 12. The CDR3 totals 17 residues. CDR3 amino acids: CASSPPGAGGWYNEQFF. CDR3 sequence (DNA): TGTGCCAGCAGCCCTCCGGGAGCGGGGGGATGGTACAATGAGCAGTTCTTC.

The chain recombines TRBV5-5 with TRBJ1-5; D ambiguous. The V and J ends lost 1 base and 4 bases respectively, with 9 bases between them. Germline CDR1 is SGHKS and CDR2 is YYEKEE (reference sequence). The CDR3 runs 14 residues. CDR3 coding DNA: TGTGCCAGCAGCTTGTTGCCAGGTAATCAGCCCCAGCATTTT. This codes for CASSLLPGNQPQHF.